The clone carrying this T cell receptor beta chain was found once. Its antigen remains unidentified. The data were obtained in a study of cytomegalovirus exposure and HLA in healthy donors. Study-level findings and limits: The productive fraction for most TCR beta V segments was about 87% or about 30% in an earlier analysis. Owing to their indistinguishability, certain V segments, notably TRBV6-2 and TRBV6-3, were excluded.

The study ran its PCR with 60 Vbeta and 13 Jbeta primers. The data were produced by immunoSEQ multiplex PCR, yet TCRdb's version contains in-frame clones alone and is incomplete. The sample has 150,000 to 200,000 clones, roughly 72% seen once; the top ten hold under 2.5%. Germline CDR1 is MNHEY and CDR2 is SMNVEV (reference sequence). Losses at the gene ends were 2 bases for V and 5 bases for J; bases not matched to a gene: 7. CDR3 length: 16 amino acids. J is TRBJ2-3 and V is TRBV27; 10 bases line up with TRBD2. The sequence derives from a young woman in good health and CMV-seropositive. Sequenced: PBMCs. The CDR3 nucleotides read TGTGCCAGCAGTTTAGAGAGCGGGGGGGCCGTAGATACGCAGTATTTT. It is translated as CASSLESGGAVDTQYF.